These T cell receptor beta chains were read from a single sample in a study of T cells in tuberculosis. The repertoire was sequenced with immunoSEQ multiplex PCR; TCRdb's copy has only in-frame clones and lacks some. The sample gives 88,000 or so clones, approximately 91% of which show up once; 1.5% to 2% is in the top ten. The sample consisted of CD1b-GMM tetramer-negative cells sorted from PBMCs. The receptors originated from an adult woman with latent tuberculosis. CDR3s include the opening cysteine and the closing phenylalanine or tryptophan. A D gene is named only where the DNA matches it firmly. A row's size may be missing; if present it is once, few, many or a size class.

V	D	J	size	DNA	CDR3
TRBV7-2	-	TRBJ1-2	-	TGTGCCAGCAGCTTAGGGGAGCTCAACTATGGCTACACCTTC	CASSLGELNYGYTF
TRBV6-6	-	TRBJ1-6	-	TGTGCCAGCAGCCGGACAGATAATTCACCCCTCCACTTT	CASSRTDNSPLHF
TRBV7-9	TRBD1	TRBJ1-4	few	TGTGCCAGCAGCCCAAGGACAGGGGACGTTGAAAAACTGTTTTTT	CASSPRTGDVEKLFF
TRBV6-5	-	TRBJ1-2	-	TGTGCCAGCAGTTACAACGCAGGGGTCTCCTCCGGCTACACCTTC	CASSYNAGVSSGYTF
TRBV7-2	TRBD2	TRBJ2-5	-	TGTGCCAGCAGCTTAGGGGGGAGGGGCGGGAGCGAAGAGACCCAGTACTTC	CASSLGGRGGSEETQYF
TRBV7-9	-	TRBJ1-2	-	TGTGCCAGCAGCTTAGCAGGGGATGGCTACACCTTC	CASSLAGDGYTF
TRBV7-3	TRBD2	TRBJ2-6	-	TGTGCCAGCAGCTTAAGGGGGGGAAGTGGGGCCAACGTCCTGACTTTC	CASSLRGGSGANVLTF
TRBV6-5	TRBD1	TRBJ1-6	-	TGTGCCAGCAGATCCGACAGGGGGAATTCACCCCTCCACTTT	CASRSDRGNSPLHF
TRBV27	TRBD1	TRBJ2-7	-	TGTGCCAGCAGTTCCCCGGGACAGGGAACCTACGAGCAGTACTTC	CASSSPGQGTYEQYF
TRBV5-1	-	TRBJ2-5	-	TGCGCCAGCACTTCGACAGGCACACCAGAGACCCAGTACTTC	CASTSTGTPETQYF
TRBV19	TRBD1	TRBJ1-4	-	TGTGCCAGTAGCCGGACAGGTCCGGAGGAAAAACTGTTTTTT	CASSRTGPEEKLFF
TRBV27	TRBD1	TRBJ1-5	-	TGTGCCAGCAGTCGTAACAGGGGAGATCAGCCCCAGCATTTT	CASSRNRGDQPQHF
TRBV7-9	-	TRBJ2-7	-	TGTGCCAGCAGCTACGCGCCCCGGGCGGGGAGTTCCTACGAGCAGTACTTC	CASSYAPRAGSSYEQYF
TRBV5-4	TRBD1	TRBJ1-2	-	TGTGCCAGCAGCTACGCACAGGGGGGTTTGGCCTTC	CASSYAQGGLAF
TRBV4-3	TRBD2	TRBJ2-1	once	TGCGCCAGCAGCCAACTAGCGGGGGGGCTGGCTGAGCAGTTCTTC	CASSQLAGGLAEQFF
TRBV7-2	TRBD1	TRBJ2-1	-	TGTGCCAGCAGCTTAGTGGGACAGGGGTTGTATGAGCAGTTCTTC	CASSLVGQGLYEQFF
TRBV5-4	-	TRBJ2-1	-	TGTGCCAGTAGTCGGGTGATCTACAATGAGCAGTTCTTC	CASSRVIYNEQFF